The rows below give T cell receptor beta chains drawn from one sample of a study of T cell responses to AZD1222 COVID-19 vaccine. Only in-frame clones appear in the TCRdb table, and some are missing; sequencing was by immunoSEQ multiplex PCR. This table has under 150,000 clones, over 75% appearing once. The sequences come from peripheral blood, collected on day 0 of MenACWY control vaccination. The source is an adult in good health. CDR3s include the opening cysteine and the closing phenylalanine or tryptophan. D genes are given only for firm matches. Size tells how often a clone was seen (once, few, many) or the class of an expanded clone, and some rows leave it out.

abundance,len,j_gene,v_gene,d_gene,CDR3nt,CDR3aa
.,14,TRBJ1-6,TRBV6-6,.,TGTGCCAGCAGTCACCGACCGGATTATTCACCCCTCCACTTT,CASSHRPDYSPLHF
.,14,TRBJ1-2,TRBV6-4,TRBD1,TGTGCCAGCAGTAAGGACAGGGTCGGCTATGGCTACACCTTC,CASSKDRVGYGYTF
.,13,TRBJ2-2,TRBV6-2/TRBV6-3,.,TGTGCCAGCAGTGCGGTAAACACCGGGGAGCTGTTTTTT,CASSAVNTGELFF
.,16,TRBJ2-1,TRBV10-1,TRBD2,TGCGCCAGCAGTGATAAGGGACTAGCGGGCCACAATGAGCAGTTCTTC,CASSDKGLAGHNEQFF
.,11,TRBJ1-5,TRBV19,.,TGTGCCAGTAGTAAACGGGGGCCCCAGCATTTT,CASSKRGPQHF
.,15,TRBJ2-2,TRBV5-6,TRBD2,TGTGCCAGCAGCTTGGCGGGGGGTAGCACCGGGGAGCTGTTTTTT,CASSLAGGSTGELFF
.,16,TRBJ2-7,TRBV5-1,TRBD1,TGCGCCAGCAGCCCGGCCCGGGGACAGGGCCCCTACGAGCAGTACTTC,CASSPARGQGPYEQYF
.,11,TRBJ1-1,TRBV9,.,TGTGCCGAACAGGGAAAAACTGAAGCTTTCTTT,CAEQGKTEAFF
.,14,TRBJ2-7,TRBV7-2,TRBD2,TGTGCCAGCAGCTCGACTAGCGGGGCAGGGGAGCAGTACTTC,CASSSTSGAGEQYF
.,13,TRBJ2-3,TRBV6-5,.,TGTGCCAGCAGACTCACAGATACAGATACGCAGTATTTT,CASRLTDTDTQYF
.,15,TRBJ2-7,TRBV3-1/TRBV3-2,TRBD1,TGTGCCAGCAGCCAAGTCGGGACAGGGCCCTACGAGCAGTACTTC,CASSQVGTGPYEQYF
.,14,TRBJ2-3,TRBV2,.,TGTGCCAGCAGTTTGTCCCGGGTAAGAGATACGCAGTATTTT,CASSLSRVRDTQYF
.,13,TRBJ1-2,TRBV28,.,TGTGCCAGCAGTACCCGACAGAACTATGGCTACACCTTC,CASSTRQNYGYTF
.,16,TRBJ2-2,TRBV5-1,.,TGCGCCAGCAGCCCGCGCCGGGGCGCGAACACCGGGGAGCTGTTTTTT,CASSPRRGANTGELFF
.,14,TRBJ1-4,TRBV18,.,TGTGCCAGCTCACCAGTCCGCGGGGGTGAAAAACTGTTTTTT,CASSPVRGGEKLFF
.,13,TRBJ1-6,TRBV28,.,TGTGCCAGCACCCTCGGTTCCCGATGGGCCCTCCACTTT,CASTLGSRWALHF
.,16,TRBJ2-7,TRBV3-1/TRBV3-2,.,TGTGCCAGCAGCCCGATATACGCGACAGCCTCATACGAGCAGTACTTC,CASSPIYATASYEQYF
many,16,TRBJ2-3,TRBV4-2,TRBD2,TGTGCCAGCAGGGTGCAAGCGGGGGCGCTCACAGATACGCAGTATTTT,CASRVQAGALTDTQYF
.,12,TRBJ1-6,TRBV6-2/TRBV6-3,.,TGTGCCAGCAGTTCAGGGAATTCACCCCTCCACTTT,CASSSGNSPLHF
.,13,TRBJ2-7,TRBV6-5,.,TGTGCCAGCAGTTCCGGGGTTAGGCACGAGCAGTACTTC,CASSSGVRHEQYF
.,13,TRBJ1-1,TRBV6-6,.,TGTGCCAGCCTTGGGGGCATGAACACTGAAGCTTTCTTT,CASLGGMNTEAFF
.,13,TRBJ1-2,TRBV28,.,TGTGCCAGCAGCCCCGGAGGTGACTATGGCTACACCTTC,CASSPGGDYGYTF
once,16,TRBJ2-3,TRBV11-2,TRBD2,TGTGCCAGCAGCAAGATAGCGGGGGGCTTCACAGATACGCAGTATTTT,CASSKIAGGFTDTQYF
.,12,TRBJ1-3,TRBV30,.,TGTGCCTGGCAGGACTCTGGAAACACCATATATTTT,CAWQDSGNTIYF
.,15,TRBJ2-3,TRBV11-2,TRBD2,TGTGCCAGCAGCTTAGAACTAGCGGGGGCGCATACGCAGTATTTT,CASSLELAGAHTQYF
.,15,TRBJ1-3,TRBV6-6,.,TGTGCCAGCAGTTACTCGCCGGGAGCTGGAAACACCATATATTTT,CASSYSPGAGNTIYF
.,14,TRBJ2-7,TRBV11-2,TRBD2,TGTGCCAGCAGCCATCAGCGGGGCTCCTACGAGCAGTACTTC,CASSHQRGSYEQYF
.,12,TRBJ2-1,TRBV24-1,TRBD1,TGTGCCACCAGCGGGACAGGGGATGAGCAGTTCTTC,CATSGTGDEQFF
.,16,TRBJ2-4,TRBV19,.,TGTGCCAGTAGTCCACCCCCGACCGGTGCCAAAAACATTCAGTACTTC,CASSPPPTGAKNIQYF
few,15,TRBJ2-6,TRBV4-3,.,TGCGCCAGCAGCCAAGGGGTATCTGGGGCCAACGTCCTGACTTTC,CASSQGVSGANVLTF
.,15,TRBJ2-5,TRBV7-9,.,TGTGCCAGCGGAAGGGGGGGCTCCCGCCAAGAGACCCAGTACTTC,CASGRGGSRQETQYF
.,16,TRBJ2-2,TRBV4-3,.,TGCGCCAGCAGAGACAGGGTTCGGGGGAGCACCGGGGAGCTGTTTTTT,CASRDRVRGSTGELFF
once,12,TRBJ2-3,TRBV5-1,.,TGCGCCAGCAGACTAGTTACAGATACGCAGTATTTT,CASRLVTDTQYF
.,15,TRBJ2-3,TRBV7-7,TRBD2,TGTGCCAGCAGCTTAGTAGCGGGGGGGCCAGATACGCAGTATTTT,CASSLVAGGPDTQYF
few,15,TRBJ2-7,TRBV14,.,TGTGCCAGCAGCCAAGATTGGGGGGCAAGGGACGAGCAGTACTTC,CASSQDWGARDEQYF
.,15,TRBJ1-6,TRBV4-1,.,TGCGCCAGCAGCCAAGTGGACAACCATAATTCACCCCTCCACTTT,CASSQVDNHNSPLHF
.,14,TRBJ2-2,TRBV7-9,.,TGTGCCAGCAGCTTACTGTTAGCCTCCGGGGAGCTGTTTTTT,CASSLLLASGELFF
.,14,TRBJ1-1,TRBV4-3,TRBD1,TGCGCCAGCAGCCAAATTTCAGGGGGGGTTAAAGCTTTCTTT,CASSQISGGVKAFF
.,13,TRBJ2-7,TRBV7-2,.,TGTGCCAGCAGCACCGGACGGGCCTACGAGCAGTACTTC,CASSTGRAYEQYF
.,10,TRBJ2-7,TRBV30,TRBD1,TGTGCCGGTGGGACAGTCGAGCAGTACTTC,CAGGTVEQYF
.,18,TRBJ1-4,TRBV28,.,TGTGCCAGCAGTTCCCGAAGATTACAACGGGACAAGGGTGAAAAACTGTTTTTT,CASSSRRLQRDKGEKLFF
.,14,TRBJ1-2,TRBV27,TRBD1,TGTGCCAGCAGTCCCCCGACAGGGTACTATGGCTACACCTTC,CASSPPTGYYGYTF
.,15,TRBJ1-1,TRBV7-2,.,TGTGCCAGCAGCTTTTCCGGGGGGATGAACACTGAAGCTTTCTTT,CASSFSGGMNTEAFF
.,15,TRBJ1-3,TRBV5-5,.,TGTGCCAGCAGCTTGGGGACAGTCTCTGGAAACACCATATATTTT,CASSLGTVSGNTIYF
.,12,TRBJ1-1,TRBV7-2,.,TGTGCCAGCAGCCCCAGCGGGTTTGAAGCTTTCTTT,CASSPSGFEAFF
.,16,TRBJ1-6,TRBV18,.,TGTGCCAGCTCACCACGTCCAGGAGTAGACGGTTCACCCCTCCACTTT,CASSPRPGVDGSPLHF
.,14,TRBJ2-2,TRBV3-1/TRBV3-2,TRBD1,TGTGCCAGCAGCCAGCAGGGGGCCACCGGGGAGCTGTTTTTT,CASSQQGATGELFF
.,14,TRBJ1-4,TRBV18,.,TGTGCCAGCTCACCATATATCAGGGTTGGAAAACTGTTTTTT,CASSPYIRVGKLFF
.,14,TRBJ2-7,TRBV5-1,.,TGCGCCAGCAGCTTGGTCGGAGGAATCTACGAGCAGTACTTC,CASSLVGGIYEQYF
.,14,TRBJ1-6,TRBV10-3,TRBD1,TGTGCCATCAGTGAGGACAGGGTCAATTCACCCCTCCACTTT,CAISEDRVNSPLHF
.,14,TRBJ2-2,TRBV2,.,TGTGCCAGCGCTACAGTGCCGAGCACCGGGGAGCTGTTTTTT,CASATVPSTGELFF
.,15,TRBJ2-7,TRBV19,TRBD2,TGTGCCAGTAGTATAGTCGGGGGGGCCTCCTACGAGCAGTACTTC,CASSIVGGASYEQYF
.,16,TRBJ1-6,TRBV30,TRBD1,TGTGCCTGGAGTGTACCGGGACAGGGCTATAATTCACCCCTCCACTTT,CAWSVPGQGYNSPLHF
.,16,TRBJ2-3,TRBV9,TRBD1,TGTGCCAGCAGCTCCACTCACAGGGGATGGACAGATACGCAGTATTTT,CASSSTHRGWTDTQYF
.,16,TRBJ1-6,TRBV28,.,TGTGCCAGCAGTCTTGGCCCGGGACGGGTAAATTCACCCCTCCACTTT,CASSLGPGRVNSPLHF